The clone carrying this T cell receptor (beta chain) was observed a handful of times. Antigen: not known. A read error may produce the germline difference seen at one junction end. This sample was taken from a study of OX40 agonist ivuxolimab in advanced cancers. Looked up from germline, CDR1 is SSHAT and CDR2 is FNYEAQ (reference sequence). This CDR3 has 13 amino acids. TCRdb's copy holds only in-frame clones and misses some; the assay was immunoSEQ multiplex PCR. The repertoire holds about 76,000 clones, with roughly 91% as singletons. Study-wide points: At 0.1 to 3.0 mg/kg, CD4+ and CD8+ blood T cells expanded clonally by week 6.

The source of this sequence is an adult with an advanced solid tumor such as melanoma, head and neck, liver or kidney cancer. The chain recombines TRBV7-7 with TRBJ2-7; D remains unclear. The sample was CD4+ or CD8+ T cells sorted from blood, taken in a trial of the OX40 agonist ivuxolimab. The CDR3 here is CASSLTVVDEQYF. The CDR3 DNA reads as TGTGCTAGCAGCCTTACGGTTGTCGACGAGCAGTACTTC.